This note documents a single TCR beta chain sequence. As handled by the study authors: Amplification from reference gene primers served as the basis for estimated nucleated cell counts. Assay used: immunoSEQ multiplex PCR; TCRdb lists only in-frame clones, some missing. D and trimming were read from the DNA, whereas the V and J calls and clone size are those reported in that table. The table lists under 250,000 clones, just under 90% of them singletons. With 5 bases removed from V and 5 bases from J, the gap between germline ends came to 12 bases. CDR1 and CDR2 from the germline V gene are SGHAT and FQNNGV. The CDR3 contains 14 residues. Participants were aged about 18 to 90 years, lived in roughly 25 US areas, and enrolled virtually. Participants reported their clinical history, and cohort assignment relied on those reports. This sample was taken from a study of blood T cell repertoires in COVID-19. Study details: Donors in the United States, Italy and Spain gave samples during acute or convalescent COVID-19.

The chain employs TRBV11-2 and TRBJ2-2, with a possible D match to TRBD1 (5 bases). Sequenced input: PBMCs or T cells enriched from blood (not recorded which). The TCR sequence derives from a woman aged 25 to 39 with acute COVID-19. The CDR3 bases are TGTGCCAGCAGCGCCCGATCAGGGACCGGGGAGCTGTTTTTT. It codes for CASSARSGTGELFF.